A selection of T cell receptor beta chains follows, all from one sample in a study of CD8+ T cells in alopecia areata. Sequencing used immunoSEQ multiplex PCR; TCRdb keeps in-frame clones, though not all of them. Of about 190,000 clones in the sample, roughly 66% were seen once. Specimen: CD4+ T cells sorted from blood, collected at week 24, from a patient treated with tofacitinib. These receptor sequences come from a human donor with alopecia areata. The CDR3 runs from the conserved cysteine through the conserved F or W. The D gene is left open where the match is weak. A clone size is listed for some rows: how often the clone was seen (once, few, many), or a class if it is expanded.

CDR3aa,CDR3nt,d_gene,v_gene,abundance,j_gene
CASSLVSEDYGYTF,TGCGCCAGCAGCTTGGTGTCAGAGGACTATGGCTACACCTTC,.,TRBV5-1,.,TRBJ1-2
CASSYLPGQGAGANVLTF,TGTGCCAGCAGTTACCTCCCGGGACAGGGGGCTGGGGCCAACGTCCTGACTTTC,TRBD1,TRBV27,.,TRBJ2-6
CAHSDRDYGYTF,TGTGCCCATTCGGACAGGGACTATGGCTACACCTTC,TRBD1,TRBV30,.,TRBJ1-2
CAWSGAGKSYEAFF,TGTGCCTGGAGTGGCGCAGGGAAGTCCTATGAAGCTTTCTTT,.,TRBV30,.,TRBJ1-1
CSVTSIGATYNEQFF,TGCAGCGTAACCTCGATTGGGGCGACCTACAATGAGCAGTTCTTC,.,TRBV29-1,.,TRBJ2-1
CASSREEGPQDTQYF,TGTGCCAGCAGCAGAGAGGAGGGACCACAAGATACGCAGTATTTT,.,TRBV7-2,.,TRBJ2-3
CASSLDWTGISTEAFF,TGTGCCAGCAGCTTAGACTGGACAGGGATTTCTACTGAAGCTTTCTTT,TRBD1,TRBV7-2,.,TRBJ1-1
CASRDPGLAGYEQYF,TGTGCCAGCAGGGATCCGGGACTAGCGGGCTACGAGCAGTACTTC,TRBD2,TRBV11-2,.,TRBJ2-7
CAWSKGTSYEQYF,TGTGCCTGGAGTAAGGGGACTAGCTACGAGCAGTACTTC,TRBD2,TRBV30,.,TRBJ2-7
CSVGSGANVLTF,TGCAGCGTGGGCTCTGGGGCCAACGTCCTGACTTTC,.,TRBV29-1,few,TRBJ2-6
CASGTVTGELFF,TGTGCCAGCGGGACAGTCACCGGGGAGCTGTTTTTT,TRBD1,TRBV6-1,.,TRBJ2-2
CSVLRTETYEQYF,TGCAGCGTTTTGAGGACAGAGACCTACGAGCAGTACTTC,.,TRBV29-1,few,TRBJ2-7
CSVRVGGSYEQFF,TGCAGCGTTCGGGTTGGGGGTTCGTATGAGCAGTTCTTC,.,TRBV29-1,.,TRBJ2-1
CASRVLAGDTGELFF,TGTGCCAGCAGAGTACTAGCGGGGGACACCGGGGAGCTGTTTTTT,TRBD2,TRBV6-4,few,TRBJ2-2
CSVAQGRGTEAFF,TGCAGCGTCGCACAGGGGAGGGGCACTGAAGCTTTCTTT,TRBD1,TRBV29-1,.,TRBJ1-1
CATSRDGTGRGGANVLTF,TGTGCCACCAGCAGAGATGGGACAGGGAGAGGTGGGGCCAACGTCCTGACTTTC,TRBD1,TRBV15,.,TRBJ2-6
CASIEGETGELFF,TGTGCCAGCATCGAGGGGGAAACCGGGGAGCTGTTTTTT,.,TRBV2,.,TRBJ2-2
CASSQEYNRPYEQYF,TGCGCCAGCAGCCAAGAATATAACCGCCCCTACGAGCAGTACTTC,.,TRBV4-1,.,TRBJ2-7
CASSQFVRGSEQFF,TGCGCCAGCAGCCAATTCGTCAGGGGAAGTGAGCAGTTCTTC,.,TRBV4-3,.,TRBJ2-1
CASSLIGTGRYEQYF,TGTGCCAGCAGCTTAATCGGGACAGGTCGCTACGAGCAGTACTTC,TRBD1,TRBV7-2,few,TRBJ2-7
CASSPGVGGNTEAFF,TGTGCCAGCTCACCAGGCGTGGGAGGAAACACTGAAGCTTTCTTT,.,TRBV18,few,TRBJ1-1
CASSVGASGGVNEQFF,TGTGCCAGCAGCGTAGGTGCTAGCGGGGGGGTTAATGAGCAGTTCTTC,TRBD2,TRBV9,.,TRBJ2-1
CAWSVEVGQTEAFF,TGTGCCTGGAGTGTCGAAGTTGGGCAAACTGAAGCTTTCTTT,.,TRBV30,.,TRBJ1-1
CASNLPASGELFF,TGTGCCAGCAATCTTCCAGCGTCCGGGGAGCTGTTTTTT,.,TRBV5-6,few,TRBJ2-2
CSVGGTSGGQYQETQYF,TGCAGCGTTGGCGGAACTAGCGGGGGGCAGTACCAAGAGACCCAGTACTTC,TRBD2,TRBV29-1,.,TRBJ2-5
CASSSTGGVGYGYTF,TGTGCCAGCAGCTCGACAGGGGGAGTAGGCTATGGCTACACCTTC,TRBD1,TRBV5-4,once,TRBJ1-2
CASRAGSGYTF,TGTGCCAGCAGGGCCGGGTCTGGCTACACCTTC,.,TRBV27,.,TRBJ1-2
CASSRQGNYQPQHF,TGTGCCAGCAGTCGTCAGGGCAACTATCAGCCCCAGCATTTT,.,TRBV27,.,TRBJ1-5
CASSYRGVDYGYTF,TGTGCCAGCAGTTACCGGGGGGTCGACTATGGCTACACCTTC,.,TRBV6-5,.,TRBJ1-2
CSVAGQGSYAFF,TGCAGCGTTGCTGGACAGGGATCCTACGCTTTCTTT,TRBD1,TRBV29-1,.,TRBJ1-1
CATTSQGVSTDTQYF,TGTGCCACCACCTCACAGGGGGTTAGCACAGATACGCAGTATTTT,TRBD1,TRBV6-5,.,TRBJ2-3
CASSPGRQETQYF,TGTGCCAGCAGCCCCGGACGACAAGAGACCCAGTACTTC,.,TRBV7-3,.,TRBJ2-5
CASSPPTRQQAFF,TGTGCCAGCTCACCCCCTACTCGACAGCAAGCTTTCTTT,.,TRBV18,.,TRBJ1-1